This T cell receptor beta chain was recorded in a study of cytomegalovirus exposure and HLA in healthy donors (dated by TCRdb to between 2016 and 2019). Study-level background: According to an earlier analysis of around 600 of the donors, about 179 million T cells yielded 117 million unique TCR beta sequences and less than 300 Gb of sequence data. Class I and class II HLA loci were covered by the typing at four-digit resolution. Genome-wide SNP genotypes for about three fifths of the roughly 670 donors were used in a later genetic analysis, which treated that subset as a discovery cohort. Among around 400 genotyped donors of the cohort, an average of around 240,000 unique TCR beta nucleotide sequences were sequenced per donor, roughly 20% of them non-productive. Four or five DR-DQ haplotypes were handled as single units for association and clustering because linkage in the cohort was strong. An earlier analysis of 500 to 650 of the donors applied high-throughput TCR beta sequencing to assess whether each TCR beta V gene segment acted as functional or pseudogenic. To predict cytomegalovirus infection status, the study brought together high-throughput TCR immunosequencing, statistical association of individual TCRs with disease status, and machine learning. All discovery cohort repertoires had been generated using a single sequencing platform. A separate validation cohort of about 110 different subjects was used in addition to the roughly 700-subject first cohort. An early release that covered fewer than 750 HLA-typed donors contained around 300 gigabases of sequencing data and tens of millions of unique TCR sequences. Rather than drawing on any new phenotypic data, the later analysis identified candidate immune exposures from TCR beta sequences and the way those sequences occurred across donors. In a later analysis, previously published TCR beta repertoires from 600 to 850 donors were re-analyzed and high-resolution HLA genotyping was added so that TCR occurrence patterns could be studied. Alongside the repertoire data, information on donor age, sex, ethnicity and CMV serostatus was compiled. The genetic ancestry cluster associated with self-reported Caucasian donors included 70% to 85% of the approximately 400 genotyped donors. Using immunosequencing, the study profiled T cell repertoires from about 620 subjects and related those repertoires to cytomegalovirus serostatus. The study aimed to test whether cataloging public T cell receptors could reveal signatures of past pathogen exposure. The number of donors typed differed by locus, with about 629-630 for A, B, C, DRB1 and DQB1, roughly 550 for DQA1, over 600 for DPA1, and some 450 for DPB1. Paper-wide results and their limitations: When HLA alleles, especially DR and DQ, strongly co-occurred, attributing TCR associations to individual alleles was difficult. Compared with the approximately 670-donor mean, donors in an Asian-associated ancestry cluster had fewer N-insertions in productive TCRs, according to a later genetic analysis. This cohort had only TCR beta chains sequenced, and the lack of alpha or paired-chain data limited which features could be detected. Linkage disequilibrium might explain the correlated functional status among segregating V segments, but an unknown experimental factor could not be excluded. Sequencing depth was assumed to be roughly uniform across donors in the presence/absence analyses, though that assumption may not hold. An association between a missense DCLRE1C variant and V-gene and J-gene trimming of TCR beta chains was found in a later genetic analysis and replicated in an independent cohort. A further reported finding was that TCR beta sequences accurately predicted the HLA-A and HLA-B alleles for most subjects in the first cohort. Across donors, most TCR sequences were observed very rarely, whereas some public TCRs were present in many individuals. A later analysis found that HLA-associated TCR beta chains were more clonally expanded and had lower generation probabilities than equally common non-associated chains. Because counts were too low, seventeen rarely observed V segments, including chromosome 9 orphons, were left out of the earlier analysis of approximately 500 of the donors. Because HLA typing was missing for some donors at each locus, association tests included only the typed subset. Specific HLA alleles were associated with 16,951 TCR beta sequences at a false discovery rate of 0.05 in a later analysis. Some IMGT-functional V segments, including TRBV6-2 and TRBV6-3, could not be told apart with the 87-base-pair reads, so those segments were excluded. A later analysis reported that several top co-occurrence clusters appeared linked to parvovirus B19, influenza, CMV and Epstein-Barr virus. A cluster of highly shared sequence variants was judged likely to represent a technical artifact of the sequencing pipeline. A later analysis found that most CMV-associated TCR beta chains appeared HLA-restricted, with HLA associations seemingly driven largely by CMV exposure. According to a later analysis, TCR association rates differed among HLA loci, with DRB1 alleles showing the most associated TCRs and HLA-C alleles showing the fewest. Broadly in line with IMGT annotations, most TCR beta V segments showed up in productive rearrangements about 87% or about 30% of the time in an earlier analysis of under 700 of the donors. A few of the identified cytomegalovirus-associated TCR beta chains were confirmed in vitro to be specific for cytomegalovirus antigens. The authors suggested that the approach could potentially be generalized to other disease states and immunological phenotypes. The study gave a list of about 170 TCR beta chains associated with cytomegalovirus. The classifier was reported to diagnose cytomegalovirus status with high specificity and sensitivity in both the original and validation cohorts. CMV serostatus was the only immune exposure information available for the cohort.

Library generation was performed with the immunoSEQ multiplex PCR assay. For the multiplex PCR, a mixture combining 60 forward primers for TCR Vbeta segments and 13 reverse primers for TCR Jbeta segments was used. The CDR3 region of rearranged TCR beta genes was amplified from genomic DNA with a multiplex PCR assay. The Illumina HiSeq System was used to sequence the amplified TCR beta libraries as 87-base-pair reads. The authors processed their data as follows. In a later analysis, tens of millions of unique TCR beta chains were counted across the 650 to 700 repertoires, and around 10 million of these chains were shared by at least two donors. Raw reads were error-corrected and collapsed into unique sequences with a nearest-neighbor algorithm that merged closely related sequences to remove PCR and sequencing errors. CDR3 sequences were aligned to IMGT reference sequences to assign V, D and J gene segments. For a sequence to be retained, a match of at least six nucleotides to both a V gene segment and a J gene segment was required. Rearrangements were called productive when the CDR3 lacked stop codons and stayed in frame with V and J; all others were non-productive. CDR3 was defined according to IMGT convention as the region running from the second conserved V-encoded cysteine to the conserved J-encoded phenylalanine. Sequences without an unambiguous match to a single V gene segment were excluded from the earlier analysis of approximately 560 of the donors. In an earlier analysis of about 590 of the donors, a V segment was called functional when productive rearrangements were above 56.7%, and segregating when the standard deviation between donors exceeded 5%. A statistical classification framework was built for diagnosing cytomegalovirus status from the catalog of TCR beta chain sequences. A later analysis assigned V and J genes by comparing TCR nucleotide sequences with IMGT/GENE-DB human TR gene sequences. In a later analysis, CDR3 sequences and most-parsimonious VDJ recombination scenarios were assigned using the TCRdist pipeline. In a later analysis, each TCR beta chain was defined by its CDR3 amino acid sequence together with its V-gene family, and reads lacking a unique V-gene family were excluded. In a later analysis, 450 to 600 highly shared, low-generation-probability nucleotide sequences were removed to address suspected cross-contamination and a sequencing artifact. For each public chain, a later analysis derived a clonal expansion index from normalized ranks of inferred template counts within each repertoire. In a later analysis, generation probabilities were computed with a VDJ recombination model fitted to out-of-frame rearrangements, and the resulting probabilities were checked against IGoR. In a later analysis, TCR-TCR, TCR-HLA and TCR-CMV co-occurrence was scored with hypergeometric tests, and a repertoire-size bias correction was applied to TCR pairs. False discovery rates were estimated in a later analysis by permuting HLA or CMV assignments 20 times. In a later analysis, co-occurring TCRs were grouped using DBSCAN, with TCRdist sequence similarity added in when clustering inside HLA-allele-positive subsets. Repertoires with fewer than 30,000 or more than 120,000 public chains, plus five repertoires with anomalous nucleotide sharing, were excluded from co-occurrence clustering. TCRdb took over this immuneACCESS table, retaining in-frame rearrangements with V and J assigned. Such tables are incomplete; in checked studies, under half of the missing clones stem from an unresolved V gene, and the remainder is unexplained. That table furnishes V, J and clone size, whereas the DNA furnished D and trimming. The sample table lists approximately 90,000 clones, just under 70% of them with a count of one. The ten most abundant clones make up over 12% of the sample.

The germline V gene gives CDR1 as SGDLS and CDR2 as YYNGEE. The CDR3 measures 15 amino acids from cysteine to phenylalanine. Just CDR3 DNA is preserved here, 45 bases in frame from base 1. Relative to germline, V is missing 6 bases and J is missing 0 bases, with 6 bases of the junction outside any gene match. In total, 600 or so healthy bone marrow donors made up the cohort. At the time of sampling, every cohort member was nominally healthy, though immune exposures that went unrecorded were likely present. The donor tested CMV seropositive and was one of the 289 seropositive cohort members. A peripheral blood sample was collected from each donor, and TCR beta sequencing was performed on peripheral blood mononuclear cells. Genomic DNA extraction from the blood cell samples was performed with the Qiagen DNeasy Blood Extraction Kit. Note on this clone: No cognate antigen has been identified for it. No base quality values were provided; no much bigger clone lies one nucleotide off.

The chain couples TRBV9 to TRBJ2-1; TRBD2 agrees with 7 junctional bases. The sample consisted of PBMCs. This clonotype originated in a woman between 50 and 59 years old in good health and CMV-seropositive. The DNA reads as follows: TGTGCCAGCACCCTCGGGAGGAACTCCTACAATGAGCAGTTCTTC. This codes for CASTLGRNSYNEQFF.